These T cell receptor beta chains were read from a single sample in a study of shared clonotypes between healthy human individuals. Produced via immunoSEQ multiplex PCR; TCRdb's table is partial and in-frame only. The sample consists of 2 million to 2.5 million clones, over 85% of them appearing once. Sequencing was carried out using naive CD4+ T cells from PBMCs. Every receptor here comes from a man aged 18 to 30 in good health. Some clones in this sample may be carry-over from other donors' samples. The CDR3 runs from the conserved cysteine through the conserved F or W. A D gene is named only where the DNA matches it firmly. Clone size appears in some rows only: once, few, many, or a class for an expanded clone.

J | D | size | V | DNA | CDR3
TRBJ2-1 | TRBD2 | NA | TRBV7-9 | TGTGCCAGCAGCTCGGCGGCGGGAGAGGCAGATGAGCAGTTCTTC | CASSSAAGEADEQFF
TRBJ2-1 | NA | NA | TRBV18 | TGTGCCAGCTCACGCCTCCGTGGGGTCGGGTTCTTC | CASSRLRGVGFF
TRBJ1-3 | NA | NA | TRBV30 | TGTGCCTGGAGTGTGACAACCGGAAACACCATATATTTT | CAWSVTTGNTIYF
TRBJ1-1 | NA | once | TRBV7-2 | TGTGCCAGCACCAGCCTGACGGGGACCTACACTGAAGCTTTCTTT | CASTSLTGTYTEAFF
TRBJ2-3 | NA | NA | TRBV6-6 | TGTGCCAGCAGTTACGGCGCGCCTAGCACAGATACGCAGTATTTT | CASSYGAPSTDTQYF
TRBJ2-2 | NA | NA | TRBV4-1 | TGCGCCAGCAGCCAAGGCATGTTGCGAGGGTTTGCCGGGGAGCTGTTTTTT | CASSQGMLRGFAGELFF
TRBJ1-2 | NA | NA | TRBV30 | TGTGCCTGGAGTGTGAGTCTGCTCTATGGCTACACCTTC | CAWSVSLLYGYTF
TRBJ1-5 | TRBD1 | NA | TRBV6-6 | TGTGCCAGCAGGGGGACAGGGAGCTATCAGCCCCAGCATTTT | CASRGTGSYQPQHF
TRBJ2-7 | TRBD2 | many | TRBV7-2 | TGTGCCAGCAGCTTAGCTGGACTAGCGGGAGAGGAGCAGTACTTC | CASSLAGLAGEEQYF
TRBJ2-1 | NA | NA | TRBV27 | TGTGCCAGCAGCCACCCCTTTTACAATGAGCAGTTCTTC | CASSHPFYNEQFF
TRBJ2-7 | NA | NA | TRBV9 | TGTGCCAGCAGCGTAGTTGCCGGCTCCTACGAGCAGTACTTC | CASSVVAGSYEQYF
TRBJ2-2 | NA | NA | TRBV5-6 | TGTGCCAGCAGCTTCGGAGGGAGAATACCGAAGAACACCGGGGAGCTGTTTTTT | CASSFGGRIPKNTGELFF
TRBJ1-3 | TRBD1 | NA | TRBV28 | TGTGCCAGCAGGGGGACAGCTGGAAACACCATATATTTT | CASRGTAGNTIYF
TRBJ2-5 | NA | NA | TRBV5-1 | TGCGCCAGCAGCGTCGGCGGCGGGGGCCCCCAAGAGACCCAGTACTTC | CASSVGGGGPQETQYF
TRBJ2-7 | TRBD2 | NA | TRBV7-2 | TGTGCCAGCAGCTCCCAGACTAGCGGATTCTACGAGCAGTACTTC | CASSSQTSGFYEQYF
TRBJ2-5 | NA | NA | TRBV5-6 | TGTGCCAGCAGCTTCTCAGGGCGTCCTCCTTCCCAAGAGACCCAGTACTTC | CASSFSGRPPSQETQYF